This T cell receptor (beta chain) was found in a study of blood T cell repertoires in COVID-19. Overall study: Sources were T cells, B-cell-depleted T cells, or PBMCs; the material itself was cDNA or gDNA.

V lost 2 bases to trimming and J lost 1 base; unmatched junction nucleotides: 3. Germline CDR1 is SNHLY and CDR2 is FYNNEI. The CDR3 is 16 residues long. The method was immunoSEQ multiplex PCR; TCRdb's version includes in-frame clones alone and lacks a portion of them. The table has about 220,000 clones, 88% seen once. Recovery meant two consecutive negative NP/OP PCR tests, professional clearance, or resolved symptoms. Sequenced material: PBMCs or T cells enriched from blood (not recorded which). V gene TRBV2 combines with J gene TRBJ1-1, with TRBD1 matching over 11 bases. The sequence came from a woman in her thirties who had recovered from COVID-19. CDR3 DNA: TGTGCCAGCAGTGAATTTGGGACAGGGGGGAACACTGAAGCTTTCTTT. Its protein is CASSEFGTGGNTEAFF. Combining the CDR3 with reference TRBV2 and TRBJ1-1 gives the whole variable domain EPEVTQTPSHQVTQMGQEVILRCVPISNHLYFYWYRQILGQKVEFLVSFYNNEISEKSEIFDDQFSVERPDGSNFTLKIRSTKLEDSAMYFCASSEFGTGGNTEAFFGQGTRLTVV.